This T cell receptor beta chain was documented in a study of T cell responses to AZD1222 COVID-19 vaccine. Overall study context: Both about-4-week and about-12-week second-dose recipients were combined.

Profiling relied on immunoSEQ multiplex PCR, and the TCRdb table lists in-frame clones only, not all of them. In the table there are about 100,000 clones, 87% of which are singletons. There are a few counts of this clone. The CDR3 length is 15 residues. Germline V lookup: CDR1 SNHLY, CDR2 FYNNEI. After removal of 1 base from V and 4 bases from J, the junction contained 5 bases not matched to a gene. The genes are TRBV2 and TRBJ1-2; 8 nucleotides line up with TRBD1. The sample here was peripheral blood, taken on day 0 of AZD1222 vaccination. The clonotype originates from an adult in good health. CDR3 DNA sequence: TGTGCCAGCAGTGAAGGCAGGACAGGGTTCTATGGCTACACCTTC. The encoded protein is CASSEGRTGFYGYTF.